This is a list of T cell receptor beta chains from one sample in a study of blood T cell repertoires in COVID-19. Generated by immunoSEQ multiplex PCR, the TCRdb table keeps only in-frame clones and is missing some. The data show about 200,000 clones, with roughly 80% seen just once and approximately 8% held by the top ten. Specimen: peripheral blood. These receptors all come from a woman aged 80 or older with acute or convalescent COVID-19. The CDR3 runs from the conserved cysteine through the conserved F or W. Fields, in order: J gene, V gene, CDR3 protein.

>TRBJ1-3|TRBV3-1/TRBV3-2
CASSLFQRNTIYF
>TRBJ1-1|TRBV3-1/TRBV3-2
CASSQGSTGNTEAFF
>TRBJ2-5|TRBV12-5
CASGSGGSQETQYF
>TRBJ2-2|TRBV2
CASSFQGNTGELFF
>TRBJ1-6|TRBV20-1
CSASPGPTGNYF
>TRBJ1-2|TRBV5-5
CASSPEIYGYTF
>TRBJ1-4|TRBV5-1
CASSLLGGPNEKLFF
>TRBJ1-5|TRBV6-5
CASSSYRGAQHF
>TRBJ1-4|TRBV7-9
CASSQGEIEGEKLFF
>TRBJ2-1|TRBV9
CASSVGFSGYSNEQFF